This T cell receptor beta chain is from a study of a mutant IDH1 vaccine in newly diagnosed glioma listed by TCRdb under 2021. With regard to the full study: In the chemotherapy-containing groups, vaccination started alongside temozolomide cycles, whereas in patients who had radiotherapy alone it started 4-6 weeks after radiotherapy. Of the 32 patients who were treated, around 62% were male and about 40% were female, and the mean age was around 41 years. Before enrollment, most patients had been given radiochemotherapy with temozolomide as standard therapy, while the rest had received either radiotherapy alone or temozolomide alone. Visit V12 was the week-35 safety follow-up and visit V13 was the week-47 end of study. Peripheral blood was collected at six visits: V03 (baseline), V05, V07, V10, V12 and V13. Longitudinal TCRB deep sequencing was done for 25 treated patients, wherever samples were available for exploratory analyses.

Comment on this clone: The antigen it recognizes is unknown. Base qualities are not at hand, and no much larger clone is one base apart.

The library was produced with the immunoSEQ multiplex PCR assay. Following the manufacturer's protocol, the hsTCRB Kit was used to amplify rearranged TCR beta chain sequences. TCRB libraries were sequenced on an Illumina MiSeq. Concerning the study's data processing: Demultiplexing, trimming and gene mapping were performed with the kit vendor's proprietary platform. This immuneACCESS table, as held by TCRdb, lists in-frame sequences with V and J called but not all clones. Of the missing ones, under half trace to an unresolved V gene in checked studies; the others have no known cause. V and J calls plus clone size are reproduced from that table; the DNA served to infer D and trimming. This sample comprises under 40,000 clones, 80% to 85% of them detected only once. The ten largest clones capture 25% to 30% of the sample. Trimming costs V 4 bases and J 3 bases, and their ends lie 15 bases apart. From its cysteine to its phenylalanine, the CDR3 spans 15 amino acids. Just the 45-base CDR3 DNA is kept, in frame starting at base 1. Looking up the germline V gene yields CDR1 SGHTA and CDR2 FQGNSA.

The sample's time point, from its label and the paper: week 47, end of study. Each vaccine dose, consisting of 300 ug of a 20-mer mutant IDH1 peptide in Montanide, was administered subcutaneously with topical imiquimod. Across visits V03 through V10, patients got a total of eight vaccinations, given in weeks 1, 3, 5, 7, 11, 15, 19 and 23. The donors had newly diagnosed IDH1-mutant astrocytomas of WHO grade 3 or 4 that showed loss of nuclear ATRX. The samples were drawn from NOA16, a multicentre, single-arm, open-label phase I trial in Germany that tested a mutant IDH1 peptide vaccine in humans for the first time. Genomic DNA for TCRB sequencing was extracted from EDTA blood using the DNeasy Blood and Tissue Kit. Results the study describes overall, beyond this receptor: Pseudoprogression seemed to be unrelated to changes in the top peripheral T cell clonotypes found by TCRB sequencing. Immune responses induced by the vaccine were seen in about 93% of patients across multiple MHC alleles. The authors stated that sample limitations prevented analyses of patient blood samples from being reproduced. Selection of PBMC samples for TCRB deep sequencing was based on availability.

The sample consisted of PBMCs, taken from a glioma patient whose treatment included an IDH1 peptide vaccine. The rearranged segments are TRBV7-2 and TRBJ2-5, with a tentative D gene TRBD1 over 8 matching bases. The sequence derives from a man between 25 and 39 years old with glioma. The DNA sequence is TGTGCCAGCAGCTCGCGGACAGGGAGGGAAGAGACCCAGTACTTC. Its product reads: CASSSRTGREETQYF.